Reported below is one TCR beta chain. No antigen is known for it. The record originates from a study of CD8+ T cells in alopecia areata. Extraction and reverse transcription of RNA yielded cDNA as the sequencing template. The protocol was immunoSEQ multiplex PCR, while the TCRdb copy is restricted to in-frame clones and leaves out a portion. Of fewer than 250,000 clones detected, roughly 44% appear once; the ten largest clones hold approximately 2.9%. Looked up from germline, CDR1 is SGHRS and CDR2 is YFSETQ. Trimming pared 4 bases from V and 4 bases from J, leaving 17 bases between. This CDR3 has 15 amino acids. Treatment defined: oral pan-JAK inhibitor, 5-10 mg twice daily. Study-wide results and caveats: Affected scalp, especially in alopecia totalis/universalis, had a higher clonality than normal scalp did. Shared TCR sequences were less clear between patients than in mice, possibly partly from HLA diversity.

The chain employs TRBV5-1 and TRBJ2-5; TRBD2 might be the D (5 bases). This material consisted of CD4+ T cells sorted from blood, taken at approximately week 36, from a patient treated with tofacitinib. The TCR was taken from a human donor with alopecia areata. The CDR3 bases are TGCGCCAGCAGCGTGCAACCGGGGATCGGAGAGACCCAGTACTTC. This codes for CASSVQPGIGETQYF.